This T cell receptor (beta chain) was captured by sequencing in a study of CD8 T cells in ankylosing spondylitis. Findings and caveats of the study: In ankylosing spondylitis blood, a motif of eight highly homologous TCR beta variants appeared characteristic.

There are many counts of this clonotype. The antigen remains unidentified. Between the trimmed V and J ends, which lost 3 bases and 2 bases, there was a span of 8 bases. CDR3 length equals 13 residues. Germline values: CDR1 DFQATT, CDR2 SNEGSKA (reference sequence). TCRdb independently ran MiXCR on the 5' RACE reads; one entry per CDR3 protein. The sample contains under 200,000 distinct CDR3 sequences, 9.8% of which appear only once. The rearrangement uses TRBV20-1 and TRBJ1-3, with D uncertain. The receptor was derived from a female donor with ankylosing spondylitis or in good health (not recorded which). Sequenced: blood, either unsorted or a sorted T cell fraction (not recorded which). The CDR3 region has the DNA TGCAGTGCTAGGATAGGGACTGGAAACACCATATATTTT. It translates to CSARIGTGNTIYF.